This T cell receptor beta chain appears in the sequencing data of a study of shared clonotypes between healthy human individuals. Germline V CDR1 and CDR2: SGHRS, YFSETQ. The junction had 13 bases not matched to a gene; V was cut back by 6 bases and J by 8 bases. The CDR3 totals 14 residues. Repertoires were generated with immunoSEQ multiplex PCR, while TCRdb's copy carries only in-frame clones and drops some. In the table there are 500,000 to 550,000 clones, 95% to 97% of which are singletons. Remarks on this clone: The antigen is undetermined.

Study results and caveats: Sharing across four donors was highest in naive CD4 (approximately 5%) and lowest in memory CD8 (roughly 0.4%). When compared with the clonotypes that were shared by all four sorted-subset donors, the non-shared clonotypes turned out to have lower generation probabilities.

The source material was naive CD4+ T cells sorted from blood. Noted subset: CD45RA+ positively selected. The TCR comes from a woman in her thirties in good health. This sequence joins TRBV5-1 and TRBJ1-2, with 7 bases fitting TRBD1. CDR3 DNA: TGCGCCAGCACCCTATCAGGGACAGAAAGGGGCTACACCTTC. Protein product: CASTLSGTERGYTF.